Listed here are 9 T cell receptor beta chains from one sample, sequenced in a study of cytomegalovirus exposure and HLA in healthy donors. The PCR had 60 Vbeta and 13 Jbeta primers. Produced via immunoSEQ multiplex PCR; TCRdb's table is partial and in-frame only. Of 150,000 to 190,000 clones in the sample, 82% were seen once. The specimen sequenced was PBMCs. These receptors originate from a woman aged 50 to 60 in good health and CMV-seropositive.

This sequence joins TRBV27 and TRBJ1-4; D not certain. CDR3 length equals 16 residues. The V and J ends lost 5 bases and 0 bases respectively, with 13 bases between them. Germline assignment: CDR1 MNHEY and CDR2 SMNVEV (reference sequence). This CDR3 reads CASSRSPTTTNEKLFF. CDR3 bases: TGTGCCAGCAGTCGTAGCCCCACAACAACTAATGAAAAACTGTTTTTT.

This clone has only a few counts. The J gene is TRBJ2-7, the V gene TRBV7-2; 10 positions agree with TRBD1. J gave up 1 base and V 4 bases, and 1 base lay outside the gene matches. The CDR3 is 14 residues long. Germline-derived CDR1 and CDR2 are SGHTA and FQGNSA. CDR3 sequence: CASSSGQGSYEQYF. CDR3 DNA: TGTGCCAGCAGCTCGGGACAGGGGTCCTACGAGCAGTACTTC.

The V call is TRBV9, the J call TRBJ2-6; 15 bases are shared with TRBD2. The CDR3 has 21 amino acids. Looked up from germline, CDR1 is SGDLS and CDR2 is YYNGEE. The trim removed 4 bases at V and 2 bases at J, leaving 13 bases unmatched. The CDR3 loop reads CASSHGLAGGYRRTGANVLTF. CDR3 coding DNA: TGTGCCAGCAGCCATGGACTAGCGGGGGGGTATCGGCGGACTGGGGCCAACGTCCTGACTTTC.

The count of this clone is one. The rearrangement links TRBV6-6 to TRBJ2-2; 9 bases are shared with TRBD1. V dropped 4 bases and J dropped 8; count of bases not matched to a gene: 11. Germline V gives CDR1 MNHNY, CDR2 SVGAGI (reference sequence). The CDR3 totals 16 residues. CDR3 in DNA: TGTGCCAGCAGTTGGTCCCGGACAGGGGTGAAGGGGGAGCTGTTTTTT. Translation gives CASSWSRTGVKGELFF.

This clone was detected only once. The chain couples TRBV2 to TRBJ1-3; 7 bases are a match to TRBD1. There are 14 residues in the CDR3. CDR1 is SNHLY, CDR2 FYNNEI, per germline. The J segment lost 4 bases and the V segment lost 4 bases, leaving 4 bases of the junction unmatched. The CDR3 protein is CASSGQGVGNTIYF. DNA of the CDR3: TGTGCCAGCAGTGGGCAGGGGGTCGGAAACACCATATATTTT.

The chain couples TRBV29-1 to TRBJ1-5; D call uncertain. Trimming cost V 4 bases and J 6 bases, with 13 bases left between them. CDR3 length equals 13 residues. CDR1 and CDR2 (germline): SQVTM, ANQGSEA. As DNA, the CDR3 is TGCAGCGTTGGAACGGAGCTGGCTCAGCCCCAGCATTTT. Its protein is CSVGTELAQPQHF.

For the CDR3, the DNA is TGTGCCAGCAGCTTGTACGGGGACAATGAGCAGTTCTTC. It yields the protein CASSLYGDNEQFF. The chain joins TRBV7-2 to TRBJ2-1, with D perhaps TRBD2 (5 bases). CDR1 and CDR2 (germline): SGHTA, FQGNSA. V lost 3 bases, J lost 5 bases, and 8 bases lay in between. This CDR3 contains 13 residues.

The genes are TRBV7-9 and TRBJ2-1, with TRBD2 matching 7 bases. The trim removed 3 bases at V and 6 bases at J, leaving 11 bases unmatched. Germline assignment: CDR1 SEHNR and CDR2 FQNEAQ (reference sequence). The CDR3 has 16 amino acids. The CDR3 spells CASSLGGTSLGNEQFF. CDR3 in DNA: TGTGCCAGCAGCTTGGGGGGGACGTCCCTGGGCAATGAGCAGTTCTTC.

The CDR3 DNA reads TGCGCCAGCAGTGAGTCGGCGAACACTGAAGCTTTCTTT. It encodes CASSESANTEAFF. The genes are TRBV10-1 and TRBJ1-1; D gene unclear. This CDR3 is built from 13 residues. V was shortened by 0 bases and J by 1 base, with 3 bases between the two germline ends. Per the germline V gene, CDR1 is WNHNN and CDR2 is SYGVQD (reference sequence).